These 20 T cell receptor beta chains originate from one sample sequenced in a study of blood T cell repertoires in COVID-19. TCRdb's table, derived via immunoSEQ multiplex PCR, lists solely in-frame clones and lacks some. Of 200,000 to 250,000 clones in the sample, 70% to 90% are singletons; the top ten hold roughly 2%. The specimen was peripheral blood. All receptors come from a woman in her forties or fifties with acute or convalescent COVID-19.

The genes are TRBV6-5 and TRBJ1-2; 9 positions agree with TRBD1. Germline assignment: CDR1 MNHEY and CDR2 SVGAGI. V lost 1 base, J lost 7 bases, and 7 bases stayed unmatched. The length of the CDR3 is 15 residues. The CDR3 sequence is CASSYFDGGQGGYTF. The CDR3 coding sequence is TGTGCCAGCAGTTACTTCGACGGGGGACAGGGTGGCTACACCTTC.

Regarding this clone: The same CDR3 arises from other DNA sequences in this sample as well. The chain links TRBV19 to TRBJ1-1; D gene uncertain. The CDR3 sequence is 14 residues long. In germline, CDR1 is LNHDA, CDR2 SQIVND (reference sequence). Trimming cost V 3 bases and J 0 bases, with 8 bases left between them. The CDR3 is CASSIGQMNTEAFF. CDR3 nucleotide sequence: TGTGCCAGTAGTATTGGGCAGATGAACACTGAAGCTTTCTTT. Full variable domain (rest looked up from reference TRBV19 and TRBJ1-1): DGGITQSPKYLFRKEGQNVTLSCEQNLNHDAMYWYRQDPGQGLRLIYYSQIVNDFQKGDIAEGYSVSREKKESFPLTVTSAQKNPTAFYLCASSIGQMNTEAFFGQGTRLTVV.

The genes are TRBV2 and TRBJ1-1; the D is unclear. V was clipped by 1 base and J by 4 bases, with 7 bases between them. The CDR3 contains 13 residues. Germline lookup yields CDR1 SNHLY and CDR2 FYNNEI. Here the CDR3 DNA reads TGTGCCAGCAGTGAAGAGGAGTTCACTGAAGCTTTCTTT. Its translation: CASSEEEFTEAFF.

The genes are TRBV30 and TRBJ2-1; 9 bases line up with TRBD2. CDR3 length: 15 residues. CDR1 is GTSNPN, CDR2 SVGIG, per germline (reference sequence). V dropped 0 bases and J dropped 7; count of bases not matched to a gene: 7. CDR3 DNA sequence: TGTGCCTGGAGTGTAAGCGGGGGGCCGTATAATGAGCAGTTCTTC. Amino acids: CAWSVSGGPYNEQFF.

This rearrangement joins TRBV9 to TRBJ2-1; D is undetermined. Trimming stripped 0 bases from V and 8 bases from J, with 6 bases between. Germline V gene sequence: CDR1 SGDLS, CDR2 YYNGEE. The CDR3 is made up of 12 amino acids. The CDR3 sequence is CASSVGGYEQFF. Written as DNA, the CDR3 is TGTGCCAGCAGCGTAGGTGGCTATGAGCAGTTCTTC.

This clone came up once. This rearrangement joins TRBV5-1 to TRBJ2-2; 10 nucleotides match TRBD1. The CDR3 runs to 15 residues. Trimming took 4 bases from V and 3 from J; bases not matched to a gene: 3. The germline gives CDR1 SGHRS, CDR2 YFSETQ. The CDR3 DNA is TGCGCCAGCAGCCTAGGACAGGGGGACACCGGGGAGCTGTTTTTT. This codes for CASSLGQGDTGELFF.

The genes are TRBV10-3 and TRBJ2-1, with 11 positions matching TRBD2. The CDR3 is 14 amino acids. The junction had 9 bases not matched to a gene; V was cut back by 7 bases and J by 10 bases. Germline-derived CDR1 and CDR2 are ENHRY and SYGVKD. CDR3 loop: CAITVIAGGGEQFF. The CDR3 nucleotides read TGTGCCATCACCGTCATAGCGGGGGGGGGCGAGCAGTTCTTC.

The rearrangement joins TRBV5-6 to TRBJ2-7; no clear D gene. The germline V gene encodes CDR1 SGHDT and CDR2 YYEEEE. V was trimmed by 1 base and J by 7 bases, leaving 18 bases between them. The CDR3 spans 15 residues. CDR3 in DNA: TGTGCCAGCAGCTTGTCCCATTTGCCAGGTTCAGAGCAGTACTTC. This encodes CASSLSHLPGSEQYF. Based on the CDR3 plus reference TRBV5-6 and TRBJ2-7, the full variable domain is DAGVTQSPTHLIKTRGQQVTLRCSPKSGHDTVSWYQQALGQGPQFIFQYYEEEERQRGNFPDRFSGHQFPNYSSELNVNALLLGDSALYLCASSLSHLPGSEQYFGPGTRLTVT.

The V call is TRBV6-2 or TRBV6-3, the J call TRBJ2-7, with 13 bases matching TRBD2. There are 16 residues in the CDR3. Trimming took 4 bases from V and 4 from J; bases not matched to a gene: 7. Germline CDR1 is MNHEY and CDR2 is SVGEGT. CDR3 sequence: CASSLRTSGGSYEQYF. The CDR3 DNA reads as TGTGCCAGCAGTTTACGGACTAGCGGGGGATCGTACGAGCAGTACTTC.

The rearrangement links TRBV19 to TRBJ2-2; a weak D match, TRBD2 (6 bases). The CDR3 covers 14 residues. Germline V gives CDR1 LNHDA, CDR2 SQIVND (reference sequence). Trimming left V 5 bases short and J 1 base short, with 8 bases between. CDR3 in DNA: TGTGCCAGTAGTCGGCGGGGGAACACCGGGGAGCTGTTTTTT. Protein: CASSRRGNTGELFF. Looking up the rest from reference TRBV19 and TRBJ2-2 gives the full variable domain: DGGITQSPKYLFRKEGQNVTLSCEQNLNHDAMYWYRQDPGQGLRLIYYSQIVNDFQKGDIAEGYSVSREKKESFPLTVTSAQKNPTAFYLCASSRRGNTGELFFGEGSRLTVL.

This chain joins TRBV5-1 and TRBJ2-7; 8 nucleotides align to TRBD1. CDR1 and CDR2 (germline): SGHRS, YFSETQ. V trimming: 4 bases; J trimming: 3 bases; junction bases outside the gene matches: 6. CDR3 length equals 14 residues. CDR3 in amino acids: CASSETGEIYEQYF. The CDR3 nucleotides are TGCGCCAGCAGCGAGACAGGGGAAATCTACGAGCAGTACTTC. Using reference TRBV5-1 and TRBJ2-7 for the parts outside the CDR3, the full variable domain is KAGVTQTPRYLIKTRGQQVTLSCSPISGHRSVSWYQQTPGQGLQFLFEYFSETQRNKGNFPGRFSGRQFSNSRSEMNVSTLELGDSALYLCASSETGEIYEQYFGPGTRLTVT.

This clone has just one count. The J gene is TRBJ1-5, the V gene TRBV18; TRBD1 agrees at 7 bases. This CDR3 is 14 amino acids long. Germline V gene data show CDR1 as KGHSH and CDR2 as LQKENI. Germline trimming cut 6 bases from V and 2 bases from J; bases unmatched to any gene: 4. CDR3 nucleotide sequence: TGTGCCAGCTCTTTCGGACAGGGCAATCAGCCCCAGCATTTT. Translation: CASSFGQGNQPQHF.

This sequence joins TRBV6-5 and TRBJ1-2, with 8 bases fitting TRBD1. The CDR3 is 14 residues long. CDR1 and CDR2 (germline): MNHEY, SVGAGI. V lost 0 bases, J lost 8 bases, and 5 bases stayed unmatched. As DNA, the CDR3 is TGTGCCAGCAGTTACTCGACAGGGGCAAGAGGCTACACCTTC. Translated: CASSYSTGARGYTF.

As regards this clone: Compared with germline, one end of the junction differs, possibly owing to a read error. The chain carries TRBV12-3 or TRBV12-4 and TRBJ2-7, with TRBD2 matching 10 bases. The CDR3 runs to 13 residues. The CDR3 region has the DNA TGTGCCAGCAGTCCTGGACTAGCGGCCTCCTCGAACTTC. Its protein is CASSPGLAASSNF.

V and J are TRBV4-3 and TRBJ2-3, with 7 bases matching TRBD2. The CDR3 runs to 17 residues. Trimming cost V 3 bases and J 5 bases; bases outside gene matches: 14. Germline V gene data show CDR1 as LGHNA and CDR2 as YSLEER. In DNA form, the CDR3 reads TGCGCCAGCAGCCAGGGCCCTGTTGGGGGGGAGGTAGATACGCAGTATTTT. It encodes CASSQGPVGGEVDTQYF.

The V gene is TRBV7-9, the J gene TRBJ2-2, with a tentative D call TRBD1 (6 bases). V lost 4 bases and J lost 5, with 20 bases in between. There are 17 residues in the CDR3. Germline V gene data show CDR1 as SEHNR and CDR2 as FQNEAQ (reference sequence). CDR3 amino acids: CASSSLWDTRETGELFF. CDR3 bases: TGTGCCAGCAGCTCCCTTTGGGACACCCGGGAAACCGGGGAGCTGTTTTTT.

The J gene is TRBJ1-5, the V gene TRBV10-3; D is ambiguous. Germline V gives CDR1 ENHRY, CDR2 SYGVKD. This CDR3 has 13 amino acids. V was pared by 6 bases and J by 4 bases, with 10 bases between. The CDR3 loop is CAIRGEGNQPQHF. CDR3 coding DNA: TGTGCCATCAGGGGAGAAGGGAATCAGCCCCAGCATTTT.

This chain joins TRBV3-1 (or the pseudogene TRBV3-2) and TRBJ2-2, with D possibly matching TRBD2 (6 bases). Germline V gene data show CDR1 as LGHDT and CDR2 as YNNKEL (reference sequence). Trimming shortened V by 4 bases and J by 6 bases, and 6 bases separated the two germline ends. This CDR3 region has 12 residues. This CDR3 reads CASSLAAGELFF. The CDR3 DNA reads as TGTGCCAGCAGCCTAGCGGCCGGGGAGCTGTTTTTT.

This clone was counted between two and nine times. The V and J genes are TRBV7-9 and TRBJ1-1; D gene uncertain. The V end was cut by 7 bases, the J end by 1 base, with 16 bases between. Germline lookup yields CDR1 SEHNR and CDR2 FQNEAQ (reference sequence). There are 15 residues in the CDR3. Here the CDR3 reads CASISRRSGNTEAFF. The CDR3 DNA is TGTGCCAGCATATCTCGGAGGTCGGGGAACACTGAAGCTTTCTTT.

This chain connects TRBV7-8 to TRBJ1-1, with 8 bases identical to TRBD1. The CDR3 contains 15 residues. V shed 5 bases, J shed 5 bases, and the junction held 10 bases outside the gene matches. Germline CDR1 and CDR2: SGHVS and FQNEAQ. The CDR3: CASSASGGGSTEAFF. The DNA of the CDR3 is TGTGCCAGCAGCGCGTCAGGGGGCGGGAGTACTGAAGCTTTCTTT.